This note documents a single T cell receptor (beta chain) sequence. What it binds is unknown. Sequencing used immunoSEQ multiplex PCR; TCRdb keeps in-frame clones, though not all of them. This sample carries under 70,000 clones, about four fifths of them seen once, and the ten largest clones take more than 20%. This sample is drawn from a study of T cell responses to AZD1222 COVID-19 vaccine. Study conclusions and caveats: An increase in Spike-specific TCR breadth and depth was observed after two AZD1222 doses. Of spike-specific TCRs, nearly half reportedly target regions left unmutated in variants.

CDR1 is SEHNR and CDR2 is FQNEAQ in the germline V gene (reference sequence). The CDR3 spans 15 residues. Trimming shortened V by 1 base and J by 0 bases, and 10 bases separated the two germline ends. The sequence derives from an adult in good health. This sequence joins TRBV7-9 and TRBJ2-7, with D perhaps being TRBD1 or TRBD2 (5 bases each). The sample here was peripheral blood, taken on day 0 of MenACWY control vaccination. The CDR3 region has the DNA TGTGCCAGCAGCTTAGGGGACGGAGGCTCCTACGAGCAGTACTTC. Residues: CASSLGDGGSYEQYF.